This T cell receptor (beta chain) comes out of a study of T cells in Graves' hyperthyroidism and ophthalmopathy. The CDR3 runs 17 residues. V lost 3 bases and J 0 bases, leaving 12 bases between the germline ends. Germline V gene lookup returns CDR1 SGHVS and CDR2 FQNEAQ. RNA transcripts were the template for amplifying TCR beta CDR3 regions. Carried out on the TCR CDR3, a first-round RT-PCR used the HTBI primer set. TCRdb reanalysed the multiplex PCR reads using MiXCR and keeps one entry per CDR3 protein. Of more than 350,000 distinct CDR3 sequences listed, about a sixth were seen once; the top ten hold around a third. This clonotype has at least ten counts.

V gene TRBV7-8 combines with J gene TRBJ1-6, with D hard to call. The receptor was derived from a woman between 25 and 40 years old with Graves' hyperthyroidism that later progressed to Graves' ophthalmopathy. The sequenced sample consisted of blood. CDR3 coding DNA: TGTGCCAGCAGCTTGGAGATCGGCGGCTCCTATAATTCACCCCTCCACTTT. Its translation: CASSLEIGGSYNSPLHF.